The TCR beta chain described here comes from a study of read filtering for tumor transcriptome and immune sequencing. Study findings and constraints: Compared with RNA-seq, IR-seq gave much higher clonotype depth and reliability.

This library used roughly 400 ng RNA and molecular barcoded adaptors spanning alpha/delta and beta/gamma chains. TCRdb processed the reads anew with MiXCR; each CDR3 protein has one entry. The table includes more than 100,000 distinct CDR3 sequences, 10% to 15% detected once. Every patient had bone marrow sampled while the disease was active. Points on this clonotype: What it recognizes is unknown.

V was cut by 3 bases and J by 4 bases, with 19 bases left in between. From germline, CDR1 is WNHNN and CDR2 SYGVQD (reference sequence). The CDR3 extends over 17 amino acids. This sequence was found in a donor aged 40 or over with multiple myeloma. The specimen was a population of CD138-negative cells sorted from bone marrow. This chain connects TRBV10-1 to TRBJ1-3; a weak D match, TRBD1 (5 bases). The CDR3 spells CASSDSFTGTAGNTIYF. For the CDR3, the DNA is TGCGCCAGCAGTGATTCCTTCACCGGGACTGCCGGAAACACCATATATTTT.